This T cell receptor (beta chain) was profiled in a study of CD8+CD57+ T cells in acquired aplastic anemia (dated by TCRdb to about 2018). Looking at the study overall: DNA extracted from sorted CD4+ and CD8+ cells had a mean of about 3.2 ug, with a range of about 0.2 to 30 ug. Mean read counts for healthy donor samples were around 10 million for CD4+ cells and 11.0 million for CD8+ cells.

In this study, sorted CD4+ and CD8+ T cells from the blood of healthy subjects and of severe aplastic anemia patients had their TCR repertoires deep-sequenced. Ficoll-Paque density gradient centrifugation was used to isolate peripheral blood mononuclear cells. Before DNA extraction, CD4+ and CD8+ T cells were sorted by FACS or by magnetic beads. Paper-wide results and their limitations: Patients and healthy controls showed no significant difference in CD8+ Simpson's diversity (P=0.060). Around 27 CD8+ CDR3 sequences were shared between patients and controls but appeared highly expressed in patients and within their immunodominant clones.

This clonotype was seen at least ten times. The target of this receptor is not known. Per-base quality was not reported, and no clone a single base away is much larger than it. Profiling of TCR beta VDJ combinations and CDR3 sequences used genomic DNA as the template. TCR repertoire sequencing was run on an Illumina HiSeq 2000. On the authors' methods: TRBV/TRBJ rearrangement plots, CDR3 size and DJ length profiles, and Simpson's diversity index were used to assess repertoires. The most abundant DNA sequence in the deep sequencing data was taken as the immunodominant clone. CDR3 amino acid sequences were screened for sharing across subjects and were compared with published repertoires and the VDJdb database. TCRdb ran its own pipeline on the public reads, namely fastp trimming at Q25 and MiXCR clone calling, and kept in-frame beta chains. Identical CDR3 proteins give one entry, which carries the most common genes and DNA. None of the V and J calls come from the authors' own analysis; TCRdb made them. The sample table holds about 130,000 distinct CDR3 sequences, of which 41% were seen once. 7.5% to 9.5% of the sample lies in the top ten.

This clonotype was sampled from a human donor in good health, serving as a control. Sequenced input: sorted CD4+, CD8+, or CD8+CD57+ T cells (not recorded which) from PBMCs.

The CDR3 loop reads CASSQLDTEAFF. The base sequence is TGTGCCAGCAGCCAACTGGACACTGAAGCTTTCTTT. The chain was built from TRBV3-1 and TRBJ1-1; there is no confident call for the D gene. The CDR3 sequence holds 12 residues, the cysteine and phenylalanine included. Of the read, only the CDR3 DNA is kept; its 36 bases are in frame from base 1. The CDR1 and CDR2 encoded by the germline V gene (reference sequence) are LGHDT and YNNKEL. V and J lose 2 bases and 3 bases, and a span of 4 bases separates them.